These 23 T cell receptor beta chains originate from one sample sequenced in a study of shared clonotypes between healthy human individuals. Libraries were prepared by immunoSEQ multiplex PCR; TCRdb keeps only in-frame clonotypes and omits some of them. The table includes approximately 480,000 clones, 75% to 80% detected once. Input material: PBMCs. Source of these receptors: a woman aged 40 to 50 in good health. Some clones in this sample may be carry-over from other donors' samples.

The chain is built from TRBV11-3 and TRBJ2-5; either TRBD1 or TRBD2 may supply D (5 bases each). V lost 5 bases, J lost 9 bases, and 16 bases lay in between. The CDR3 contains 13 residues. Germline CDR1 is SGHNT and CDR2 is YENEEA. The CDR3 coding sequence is TGTGCCAGCAGCCTCCTCGGGGCCGGGGCCCAGTACTTC. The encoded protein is CASSLLGAGAQYF.

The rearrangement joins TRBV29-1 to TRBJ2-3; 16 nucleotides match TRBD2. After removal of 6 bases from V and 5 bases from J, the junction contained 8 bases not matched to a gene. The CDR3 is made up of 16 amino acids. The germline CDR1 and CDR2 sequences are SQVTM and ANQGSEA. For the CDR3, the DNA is TGCAGCGTGGCCGGGACTAGCGGGAGGGATGGAGATACGCAGTATTTT. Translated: CSVAGTSGRDGDTQYF.

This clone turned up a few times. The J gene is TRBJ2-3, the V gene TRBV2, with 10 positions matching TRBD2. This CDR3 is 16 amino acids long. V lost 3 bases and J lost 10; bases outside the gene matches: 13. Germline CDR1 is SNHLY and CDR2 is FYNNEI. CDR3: CASSDASGSSARAQYF. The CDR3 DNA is TGTGCCAGCAGTGACGCTAGCGGGAGTTCCGCTAGGGCGCAGTATTTT.

CDR3 amino acids: CASRLRARRYEQYF. CDR3 in DNA: TGTGCCAGCAGGTTAAGGGCTAGACGCTACGAGCAGTACTTC. V is TRBV28 and J is TRBJ2-7, with D uncertain. Germline V gene lookup returns CDR1 MDHEN and CDR2 SYDVKM. CDR3 length: 14 amino acids. The V and J ends lost 6 bases and 3 bases respectively, with 15 bases between them.

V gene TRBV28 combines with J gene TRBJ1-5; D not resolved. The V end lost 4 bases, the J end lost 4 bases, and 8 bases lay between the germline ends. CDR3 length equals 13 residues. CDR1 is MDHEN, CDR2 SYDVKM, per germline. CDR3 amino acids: CASSSKINQPQHF. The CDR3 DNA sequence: TGTGCCAGCAGTTCAAAAATAAATCAGCCCCAGCATTTT.

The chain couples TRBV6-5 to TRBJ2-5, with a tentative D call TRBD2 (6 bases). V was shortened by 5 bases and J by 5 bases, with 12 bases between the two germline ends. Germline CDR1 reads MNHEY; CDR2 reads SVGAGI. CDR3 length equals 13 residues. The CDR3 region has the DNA TGTGCCAGCAGTGTGGGGGGATGGGAGACCCAGTACTTC. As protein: CASSVGGWETQYF.

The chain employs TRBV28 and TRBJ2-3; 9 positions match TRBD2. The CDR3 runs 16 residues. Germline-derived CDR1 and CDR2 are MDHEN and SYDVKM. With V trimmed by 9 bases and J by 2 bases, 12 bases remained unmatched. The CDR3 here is CASRPWGTSSTDTQYF. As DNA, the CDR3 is TGTGCCAGTCGTCCTTGGGGGACTAGCTCCACAGATACGCAGTATTTT.

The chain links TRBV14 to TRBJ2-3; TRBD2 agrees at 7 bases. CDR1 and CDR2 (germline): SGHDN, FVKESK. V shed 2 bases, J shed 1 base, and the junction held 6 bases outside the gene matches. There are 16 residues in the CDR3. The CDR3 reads CASSQSSGGGTDTQYF. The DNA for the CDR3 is TGTGCCAGCAGCCAATCTAGCGGAGGGGGCACAGATACGCAGTATTTT.

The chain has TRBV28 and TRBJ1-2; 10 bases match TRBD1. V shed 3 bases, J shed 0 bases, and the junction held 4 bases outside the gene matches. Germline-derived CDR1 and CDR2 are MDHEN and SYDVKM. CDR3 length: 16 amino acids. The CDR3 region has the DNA TGTGCCAGCAGTTTTGCAGGACAGGGGGCTAACTATGGCTACACCTTC. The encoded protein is CASSFAGQGANYGYTF.

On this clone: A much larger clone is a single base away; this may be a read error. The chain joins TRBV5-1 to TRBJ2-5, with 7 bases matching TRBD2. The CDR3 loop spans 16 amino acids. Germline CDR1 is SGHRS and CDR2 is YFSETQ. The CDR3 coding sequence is TGCGCCAGCACCCATGGGGCGGGAGTTAACCAAGAGACCCGGTACTTC. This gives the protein CASTHGAGVNQETRYF. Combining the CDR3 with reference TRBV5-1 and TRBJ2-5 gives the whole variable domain KAGVTQTPRYLIKTRGQQVTLSCSPISGHRSVSWYQQTPGQGLQFLFEYFSETQRNKGNFPGRFSGRQFSNSRSEMNVSTLELGDSALYLCASTHGAGVNQETRYFGPGTRLLVL.

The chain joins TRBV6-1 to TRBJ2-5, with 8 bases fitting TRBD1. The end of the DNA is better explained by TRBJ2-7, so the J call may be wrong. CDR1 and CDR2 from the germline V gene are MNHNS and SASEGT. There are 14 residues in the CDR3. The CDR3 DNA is TGTGCCAGCATCCCTGACACAGGGGGGTACGAGCAGTACTTC. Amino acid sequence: CASIPDTGGYEQYF.

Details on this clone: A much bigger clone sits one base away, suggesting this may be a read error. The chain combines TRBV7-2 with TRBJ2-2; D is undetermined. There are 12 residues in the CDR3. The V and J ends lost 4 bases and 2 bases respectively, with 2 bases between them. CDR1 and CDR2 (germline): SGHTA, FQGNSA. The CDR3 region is CASSSNTGELFF. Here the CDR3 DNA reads TGTGCCAGCAGCTCCAACACCGGGGAGCTGTTTTTT.

The CDR3 is CASSRPGLAAYEQYF. The CDR3 nucleotides are TGTGCCAGCAGCCGACCGGGACTAGCGGCCTACGAGCAGTACTTC. V usage is TRBV5-6 and J usage is TRBJ2-7, with 11 bases matching TRBD2. This CDR3 spans 15 amino acids. V gave up 4 bases and J gave up 2 bases; unmatched junction bases: 5. CDR1 and CDR2 (germline): SGHDT, YYEEEE.

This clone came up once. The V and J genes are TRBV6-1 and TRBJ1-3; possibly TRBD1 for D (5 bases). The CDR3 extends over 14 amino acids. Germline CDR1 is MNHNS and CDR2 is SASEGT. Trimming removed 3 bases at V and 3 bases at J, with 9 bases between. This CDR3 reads CASSEQGGGNTIYF. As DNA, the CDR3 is TGTGCCAGCAGTGAGCAGGGAGGTGGAAACACCATATATTTT.

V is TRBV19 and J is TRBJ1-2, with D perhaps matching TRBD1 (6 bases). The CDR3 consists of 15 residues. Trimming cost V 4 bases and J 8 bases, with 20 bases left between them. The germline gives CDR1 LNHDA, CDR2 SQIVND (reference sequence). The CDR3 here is CASSTDRLSFLGYTF. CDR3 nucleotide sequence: TGTGCCAGTAGTACAGACAGGTTGTCCTTTTTGGGCTACACCTTC. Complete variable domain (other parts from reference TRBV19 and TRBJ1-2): DGGITQSPKYLFRKEGQNVTLSCEQNLNHDAMYWYRQDPGQGLRLIYYSQIVNDFQKGDIAEGYSVSREKKESFPLTVTSAQKNPTAFYLCASSTDRLSFLGYTFGSGTRLTVV.

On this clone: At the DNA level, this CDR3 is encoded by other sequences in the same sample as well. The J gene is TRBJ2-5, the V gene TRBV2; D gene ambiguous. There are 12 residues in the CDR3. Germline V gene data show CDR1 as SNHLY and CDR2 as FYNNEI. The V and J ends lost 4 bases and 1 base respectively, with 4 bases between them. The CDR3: CASSALQETQYF. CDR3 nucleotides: TGTGCCAGCAGTGCCCTCCAAGAGACCCAGTACTTC.

This CDR3 reads CASSLSTGLGDIQYF. Here the CDR3 DNA reads TGTGCCAGCAGCTTATCGACAGGGTTAGGGGACATTCAGTACTTC. The gene calls are TRBV7-2 and TRBJ2-4, with TRBD1 identical over 7 bases. The length of the CDR3 is 15 residues. The V and J ends lost 2 bases and 8 bases, in that order; junction bases with no gene match: 9. Germline assignment: CDR1 SGHTA and CDR2 FQGNSA.

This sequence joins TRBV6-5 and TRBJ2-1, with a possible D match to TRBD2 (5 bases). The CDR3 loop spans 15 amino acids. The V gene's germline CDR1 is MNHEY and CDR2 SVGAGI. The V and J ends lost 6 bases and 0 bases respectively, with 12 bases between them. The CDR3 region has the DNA TGTGCCAGCAGGGGAGTACCCAACTCCTACAATGAGCAGTTCTTC. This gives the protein CASRGVPNSYNEQFF.

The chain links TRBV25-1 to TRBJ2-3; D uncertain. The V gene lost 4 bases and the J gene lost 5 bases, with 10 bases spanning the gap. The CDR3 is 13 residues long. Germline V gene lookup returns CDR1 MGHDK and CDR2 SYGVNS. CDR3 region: CASSVLTGDTQYF. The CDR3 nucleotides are TGTGCCAGCAGTGTACTCACCGGAGATACGCAGTATTTT.

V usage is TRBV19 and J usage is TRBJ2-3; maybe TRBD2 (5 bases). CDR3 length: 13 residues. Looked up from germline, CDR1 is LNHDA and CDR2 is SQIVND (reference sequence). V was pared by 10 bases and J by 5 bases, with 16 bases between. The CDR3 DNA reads TGTGCCACTAGCTTTGCGCGTGGAGATACGCAGTATTTT. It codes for CATSFARGDTQYF.

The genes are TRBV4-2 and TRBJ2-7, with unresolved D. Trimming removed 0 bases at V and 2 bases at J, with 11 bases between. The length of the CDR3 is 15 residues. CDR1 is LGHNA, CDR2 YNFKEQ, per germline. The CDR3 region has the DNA TGTGCCAGCAGCCAAGAAGCGCCAGGAACCTACGAGCAGTACTTC. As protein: CASSQEAPGTYEQYF.

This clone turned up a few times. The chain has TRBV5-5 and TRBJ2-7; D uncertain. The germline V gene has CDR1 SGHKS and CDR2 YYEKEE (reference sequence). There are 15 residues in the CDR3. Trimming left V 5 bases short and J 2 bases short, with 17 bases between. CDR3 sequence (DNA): TGTGCCAGCAGTTTCCTCCGCTACTCACCCTACGAGCAGTACTTC. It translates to CASSFLRYSPYEQYF.

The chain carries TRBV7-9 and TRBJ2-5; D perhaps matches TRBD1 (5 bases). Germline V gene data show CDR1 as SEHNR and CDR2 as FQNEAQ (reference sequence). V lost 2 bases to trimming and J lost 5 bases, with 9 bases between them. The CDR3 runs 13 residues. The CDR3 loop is CASSLLGPETQYF. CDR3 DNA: TGTGCCAGCAGCTTATTGGGGCCGGAGACCCAGTACTTC.